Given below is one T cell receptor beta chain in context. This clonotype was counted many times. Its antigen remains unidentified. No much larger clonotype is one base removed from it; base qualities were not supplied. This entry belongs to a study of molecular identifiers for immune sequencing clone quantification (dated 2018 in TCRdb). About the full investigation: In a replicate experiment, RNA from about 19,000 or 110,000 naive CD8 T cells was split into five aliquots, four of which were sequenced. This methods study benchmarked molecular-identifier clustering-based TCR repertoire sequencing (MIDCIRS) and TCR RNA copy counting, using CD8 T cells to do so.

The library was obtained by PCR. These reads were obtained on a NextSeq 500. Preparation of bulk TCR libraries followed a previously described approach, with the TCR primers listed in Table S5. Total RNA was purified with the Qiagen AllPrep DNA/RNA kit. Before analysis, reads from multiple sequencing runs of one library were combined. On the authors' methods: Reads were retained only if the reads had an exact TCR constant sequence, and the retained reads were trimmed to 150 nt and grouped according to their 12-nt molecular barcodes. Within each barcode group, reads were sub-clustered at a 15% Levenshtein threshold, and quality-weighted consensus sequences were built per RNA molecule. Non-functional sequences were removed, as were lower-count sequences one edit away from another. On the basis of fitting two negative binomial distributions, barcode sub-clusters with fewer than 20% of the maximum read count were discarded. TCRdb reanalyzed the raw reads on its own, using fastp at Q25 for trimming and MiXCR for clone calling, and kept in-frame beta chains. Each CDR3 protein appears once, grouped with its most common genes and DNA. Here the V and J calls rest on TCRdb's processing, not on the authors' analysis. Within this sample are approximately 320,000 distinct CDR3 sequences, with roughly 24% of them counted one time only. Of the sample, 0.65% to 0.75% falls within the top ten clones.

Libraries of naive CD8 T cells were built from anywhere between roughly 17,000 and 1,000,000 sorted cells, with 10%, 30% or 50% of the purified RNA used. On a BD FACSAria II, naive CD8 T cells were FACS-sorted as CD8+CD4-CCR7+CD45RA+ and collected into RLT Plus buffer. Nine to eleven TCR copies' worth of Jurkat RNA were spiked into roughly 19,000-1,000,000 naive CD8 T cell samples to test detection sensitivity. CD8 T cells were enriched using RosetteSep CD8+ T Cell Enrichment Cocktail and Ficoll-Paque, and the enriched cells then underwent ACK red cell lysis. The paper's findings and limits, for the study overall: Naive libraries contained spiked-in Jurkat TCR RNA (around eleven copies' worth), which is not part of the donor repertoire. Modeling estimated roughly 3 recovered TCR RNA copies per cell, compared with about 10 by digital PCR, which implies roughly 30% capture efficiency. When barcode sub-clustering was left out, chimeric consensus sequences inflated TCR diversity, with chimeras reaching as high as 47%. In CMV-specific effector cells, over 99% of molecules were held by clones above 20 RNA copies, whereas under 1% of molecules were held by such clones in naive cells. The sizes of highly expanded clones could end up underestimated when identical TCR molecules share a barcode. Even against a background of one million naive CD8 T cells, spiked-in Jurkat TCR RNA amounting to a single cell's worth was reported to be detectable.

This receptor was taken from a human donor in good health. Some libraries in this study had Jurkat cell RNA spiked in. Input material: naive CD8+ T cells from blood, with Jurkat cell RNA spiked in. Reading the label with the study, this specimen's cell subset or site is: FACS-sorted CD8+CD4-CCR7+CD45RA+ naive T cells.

The CDR3 has the sequence CASSYSRDRDLHSNQPQHF. The sequenced DNA is TGTGCCAGCAGTTACTCCCGAGACAGGGATCTACATAGCAATCAGCCCCAGCATTTT. The receptor chain draws on TRBV6-2 or TRBV6-3 and TRBJ1-5, with 7 bases aligning to TRBD1. Compared with germline, V lacks 0 bases and J lacks 0 bases; bases without a gene match: 11. Per the germline V gene, MNHEY is the CDR1 and SVGEGT is the CDR2. Including the terminal cysteine and phenylalanine, the CDR3 comprises 19 residues. Here the CDR3 DNA is all that survives: 57 bases in frame from base 1.